These T cell receptor beta chains were read from a single sample in a study of response to subunit inactivated influenza vaccine. From the RT-PCR reads, TCRdb called clonotypes with MiXCR, one entry per CDR3 protein. The table lists hundreds of thousands of distinct CDR3 sequences, about 18% of them singletons. Specimen: PBMCs from blood, collected roughly 5 days after vaccination. Receptors originate from a man aged 45-60 years who received an inactivated influenza vaccine. The CDR3 runs from the conserved cysteine through the conserved F or W. The D gene is left open where the match is weak. Clone size is not always given. Where it is, it says once, few, many or a class for expanded clones.

v_call,cdr3_length,d_call,j_call,clone_size,cdr3_aa,cdr3_nt
TRBV9,15,TRBD1,TRBJ1-2,.,CASSVDEGGNYGYTF,TGTGCCAGCAGCGTAGATGAAGGGGGCAACTATGGCTACACCTTC
TRBV4-2,13,TRBD1,TRBJ1-6,few,CASSQIQGPPLHF,TGTGCCAGCAGCCAAATACAGGGGCCACCCCTCCACTTT
TRBV7-3,17,TRBD2,TRBJ2-3,.,CASSRKLAGGVTDTQYF,TGTGCCAGCAGCCGAAAACTAGCGGGAGGGGTCACAGATACGCAGTATTTT
TRBV5-1,12,.,TRBJ2-7,few,CASTSGYNEQYF,TGCGCCAGCACCTCAGGGTACAACGAGCAGTACTTC
TRBV11-2,16,TRBD1,TRBJ2-1,.,CASSLLVTGAYNEQFF,TGTGCCAGCAGCTTATTGGTGACAGGGGCCTACAATGAGCAGTTCTTC
TRBV4-3,16,.,TRBJ2-1,few,CASSQERGRAYNEQFF,TGCGCCAGCAGCCAAGAGAGGGGGAGGGCCTACAATGAGCAGTTCTTC
TRBV15,14,.,TRBJ1-5,.,CATRKARGNQPQHF,TGTGCCACCAGAAAAGCCAGGGGCAATCAGCCCCAGCATTTT
TRBV7-9,15,.,TRBJ2-5,.,CASSLAAGLQETQYF,TGTGCCAGCAGCTTAGCGGCGGGGTTACAAGAGACCCAGTACTTC
TRBV5-1,16,TRBD2,TRBJ2-5,once,CASSPGLAGPQETQYF,TGCGCCAGCAGCCCGGGACTAGCGGGGCCTCAAGAGACCCAGTACTTC
TRBV11-2,16,.,TRBJ2-7,.,CASSLRSPGAFYEQYF,TGTGCCAGCAGCTTAAGGTCACCAGGGGCGTTCTACGAGCAGTACTTC
TRBV19,14,.,TRBJ2-3,.,CASSWASGTDTQYF,TGTGCCAGTTCTTGGGCTTCCGGCACAGATACGCAGTATTTT
TRBV12-3/TRBV12-4,13,.,TRBJ2-7,few,CASSLAPFYEQYF,TGTGCCAGCAGTTTAGCCCCCTTCTACGAGCAGTACTTC
TRBV9,16,TRBD2,TRBJ2-1,.,CASSVGSASGNNEQFF,TGTGCCAGCAGCGTAGGTTCGGCTAGCGGTAACAATGAGCAGTTCTTC
TRBV6-1,16,.,TRBJ2-3,few,CASTNSPLGSTDTQYF,TGTGCCAGCACCAACTCTCCCTTAGGGAGCACAGATACGCAGTATTTT
TRBV20-1,15,TRBD2,TRBJ2-5,many,CSAHPGLARPETQYF,TGCAGTGCTCACCCGGGACTAGCGCGTCCGGAGACCCAGTACTTC
TRBV29-1,14,.,TRBJ2-2,.,CSVEGGPNTGELFF,TGCAGCGTTGAAGGAGGTCCGAACACCGGGGAGCTGTTTTTT
TRBV5-1,16,TRBD2,TRBJ2-2,.,CASSLGLAGKTGELFF,TGCGCCAGCAGCTTGGGACTAGCGGGAAAAACCGGGGAGCTGTTTTTT
TRBV20-1,16,.,TRBJ1-3,.,CSARGEQWLSGNTIYF,TGCAGTGCCCGGGGGGAACAGTGGCTCTCTGGAAACACCATATATTTT
TRBV4-3,20,TRBD2,TRBJ2-2,.,CASSQTGTSGRIFGTGELFF,TGCGCCAGCAGCCAAACCGGGACTAGCGGGAGAATTTTTGGAACCGGGGAGCTGTTTTTT
TRBV10-3,14,TRBD2,TRBJ2-7,.,CAISLAGGTYEQYF,TGTGCCATCAGCCTAGCGGGAGGTACCTACGAGCAGTACTTC
TRBV5-1,15,TRBD2,TRBJ2-1,many,CASSLGLAGGSEQFF,TGCGCCAGCAGCTTGGGACTAGCGGGAGGGAGTGAGCAGTTCTTC
TRBV20-1,14,.,TRBJ2-3,few,CSALRGTSTDTQYF,TGCAGTGCCCTGAGGGGGACTAGCACAGATACGCAGTATTTT
TRBV9,13,.,TRBJ1-3,few,CASSPHAGNTIYF,TGTGCCAGCAGCCCCCACGCCGGAAACACCATATATTTT
TRBV12-3/TRBV12-4,16,.,TRBJ1-5,.,CASSGRVGGRNEPQHF,TGTGCCAGCAGTGGACGGGTAGGGGGTCGCAATGAGCCCCAGCATTTT
TRBV29-1,14,TRBD2,TRBJ2-7,few,CSVETREGEYEQYF,TGCAGCGTTGAAACACGGGAGGGAGAATACGAGCAGTACTTC
TRBV6-5,19,TRBD2,TRBJ2-1,.,CASSYLAGDGRAFYNEQFF,TGTGCCAGCAGTTACTTAGCGGGAGACGGGAGGGCCTTCTACAATGAGCAGTTCTTC
TRBV10-3,15,TRBD2,TRBJ2-3,many,CAISAGLGRGDTQYF,TGTGCCATCAGTGCCGGACTAGGGAGAGGAGATACGCAGTATTTT
TRBV6-1,16,TRBD2,TRBJ2-7,many,CASSGPTSAKPYEQYF,TGTGCCAGCAGTGGCCCGACTAGCGCGAAACCCTACGAGCAGTACTTC
TRBV5-1,18,.,TRBJ2-1,.,CASSLEHPNPGSYNEQFF,TGCGCCAGCAGCTTGGAACACCCAAACCCGGGCTCCTACAATGAGCAGTTCTTC
TRBV28,15,TRBD1,TRBJ2-3,many,CASSSTGSRTDTQYF,TGTGCCAGCAGTTCGACAGGGTCGCGAACAGATACGCAGTATTTT
TRBV20-1,18,TRBD1,TRBJ2-1,many,CSARDSRSRDRGRHEQFF,TGCAGTGCTAGAGATTCACGATCCCGGGACAGGGGGCGACATGAGCAGTTCTTC
TRBV7-9,13,TRBD1,TRBJ1-2,.,CASRHTGGDGYTF,TGTGCCAGCAGACATACAGGGGGCGATGGCTACACCTTC
TRBV6-1,16,.,TRBJ2-7,.,CASSPHPRGISDEQYF,TGTGCCAGCAGTCCTCACCCCAGGGGTATAAGCGACGAGCAGTACTTC
TRBV15,16,.,TRBJ1-1,many,CATSRDQIGQNTEAFF,TGTGCCACCAGCAGAGATCAAATAGGGCAGAACACTGAAGCTTTCTTT
TRBV6-2/TRBV6-3,14,.,TRBJ2-3,.,CASATGLNTDTQYF,TGTGCCAGCGCTACGGGGCTTAACACAGATACGCAGTATTTT
TRBV6-2/TRBV6-3,15,TRBD2,TRBJ2-1,.,CASRSSGRATNEQFF,TGTGCCAGCAGATCTAGCGGGAGGGCCACGAATGAGCAGTTCTTC
TRBV20-1,15,TRBD2,TRBJ2-7,few,CSARPAKRGTYEQYF,TGCAGTGCACGCCCAGCCAAGCGGGGGACCTACGAGCAGTACTTC
TRBV29-1,16,TRBD2,TRBJ2-7,.,CSVEDLDSGNSYEQHF,TGCAGCGTTGAAGATCTCGATAGCGGGAACTCCTACGAGCAGCACTTC